This T cell receptor (beta chain) comes out of a study of neurological immune-mediated disorders (dated by TCRdb to the late 2010s). Broadly, across the study: Peripheral blood TCR-beta repertoires from patients with HTLV-I-associated myelopathy (HAM/TSP), patients with multiple sclerosis, and healthy controls were compared in the study using UMI-based sequencing. Longitudinal samples, technical triplicates and paired sorted CD4+ and CD8+ T-cell subsets, alongside PBMC samples, were included among the approximately 110 TCR-beta libraries. The cohort was made up of approximately 71 subjects, consisting of 15 or so HAM/TSP patients, around 35 multiple sclerosis patients and around 20 healthy controls. What the study reported, not specific to this receptor: TCR clonal expansion was highest in HAM/TSP patients and lowest in MS patients, with MS patients falling below even healthy controls. Across subjects, expanded clones never shared an identical CDR3 amino acid sequence, which suggests that the TCR-beta repertoires in every group were private.

This clonotype was found many times. Its specific antigen is unknown. One base away there is no much larger clone; base qualities are not given. The CDR3 sequence holds 15 residues, the cysteine and phenylalanine included. The read is trimmed to its CDR3 DNA, 45 bases read in frame from base 1. V is cut back by 2 bases and J by 4 bases, with 7 bases in the junction unmatched. CDR1 and CDR2, looked up from the germline V gene, are LGHNA and YSLEER. For the sorted-subset TCR libraries, the starting material was about 930,000 sorted CD4+ or CD8+ T cells. Peripheral blood was subjected to Ficoll-Hypaque density gradient centrifugation to isolate PBMCs, which were then cryopreserved in liquid nitrogen. The study also sequenced paired sorted CD4+ and CD8+ subsets from healthy controls, HAM/TSP patients and MS patients. To synthesize cDNA, template-switch 5'RACE was performed with a primer carrying a 10-nucleotide random unique molecular identifier so that each TCR transcript was tagged. Every sequencing run covered 15-18 subjects and yielded more than 180 million TCR-beta sequences. The RNeasy kit was used to extract total RNA. The KAPA Real-time Library Amplification kit was used to amplify TCR-beta VDJ regions with primers targeting the TCR constant region and the 5'RACE anchor. A first PCR added sample indexes and Illumina adaptors, and a second PCR then raised library yield. After Ampure bead purification, the roughly 650 bp TCR product was size-selected on a 2% E-gel SizeSelection system. Before pooling, library quality was assessed on a Bioanalyzer, concentration was determined with Qubit, and library quantification was performed with the Kapa Library Quantification kit. An Illumina HiSeq 2500 sequenced the libraries paired-end 2 x 150 bp. To increase sequence diversity, roughly 24-32% phiX was spiked into each library pool. As for how the authors treated the data: The UMI-based MiGEC pipeline processed quality-filtered reads and removed over 85% of raw TCR sequences during error correction. VDJ genes were aligned to IMGT germline references, and each clonotype was defined by a unique CDR3 amino acid sequence together with V-J genes. Clonal expansion, Shannon diversity and CDR3 relatedness were evaluated with VDJtools (CalcPairwiseDistances, ClusterSamples), while phylogenetic trees were built in CLCbio workbench. Clones with at least 8 unique UMIs were defined as expanded, with this threshold being based on coefficient-of-variation modelling across technical triplicates. Clones were called with MiXCR by TCRdb after fastp trimmed the public reads at Q25, and only in-frame beta chains were retained. Every distinct CDR3 protein forms one entry, paired with its most common genes and DNA. The V and J calls reflect TCRdb's pipeline rather than the authors' work. The sample records about 14,000 distinct CDR3 sequences, 13% of which are singletons. About 40% of the sample goes to the ten largest clones.

The receptor comes from a female donor with HTLV-1-associated myelopathy (HAM/TSP). Sequenced sample: CD8+ T cells from blood. This chain joins TRBV4-3 to TRBJ1-2, with TRBD1 matching 7 junction bases. At the DNA level, the sequence is TGCGCCAGCAGCCAAAGCCTAACAGGGGTCTATGGCTACACCTTC. It encodes CASSQSLTGVYGYTF.